This T cell receptor (beta chain) was captured by sequencing in a study of tumor and adjacent non-tumor tissue in lung cancer. Across the study: Stage I to III disease affected ten to eleven men and roughly five women aged about 31 to 85. Samples averaged roughly 4.2 million productive TCRbeta reads each.

No cell sorting was done before RNA was extracted from the tissue. The normal lung tissue was taken more than 3 cm from the tumor edge. Donors were chemotherapy-naive, newly diagnosed lung cancer surgical patients in China, August–late 2014. TCRbeta libraries were built with three rounds of nested PCR, modified from ARM-PCR. TCRdb itself ran the multiplex PCR reads through MiXCR, one entry per CDR3 protein. The repertoire holds 100,000 or so distinct CDR3 sequences, with around three fifths as singletons. The sample holds many counts of this clonotype. The germline CDR1 and CDR2 sequences are WSHSY and SAAADI. Germline trimming cut 4 bases from V and 2 bases from J; bases unmatched to any gene: 9. This CDR3 is built from 16 residues.

Specimen: distant non-tumor lung tissue. The chain combines TRBV10-2 with TRBJ2-7, with TRBD2 identical over 9 bases. The receptor comes from a man younger than 45 with non-small cell lung cancer. As DNA, the CDR3 is TGCGCCAGCAGTGTTGGGGATGAGCGGGAGGCCTACGAGCAGTACTTC. Translated: CASSVGDEREAYEQYF.